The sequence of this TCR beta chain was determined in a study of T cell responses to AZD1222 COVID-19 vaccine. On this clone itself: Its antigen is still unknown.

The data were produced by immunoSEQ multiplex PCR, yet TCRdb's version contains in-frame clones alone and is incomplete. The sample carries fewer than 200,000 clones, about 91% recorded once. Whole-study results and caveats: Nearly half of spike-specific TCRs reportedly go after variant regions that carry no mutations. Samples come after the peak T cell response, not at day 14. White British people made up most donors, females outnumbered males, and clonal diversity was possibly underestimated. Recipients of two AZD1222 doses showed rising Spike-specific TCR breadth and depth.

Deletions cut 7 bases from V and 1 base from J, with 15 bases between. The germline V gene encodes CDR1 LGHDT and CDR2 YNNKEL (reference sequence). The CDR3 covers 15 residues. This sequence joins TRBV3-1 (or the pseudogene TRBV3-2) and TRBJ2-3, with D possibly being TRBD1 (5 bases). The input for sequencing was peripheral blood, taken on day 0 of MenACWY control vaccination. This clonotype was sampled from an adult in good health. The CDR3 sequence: CASNERGTGTDTQYF. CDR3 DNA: TGTGCCAGCAACGAAAGGGGAACAGGCACAGATACGCAGTATTTT.